This record covers a single T cell receptor beta chain. Its antigen is not known. Assay: immunoSEQ multiplex PCR; the TCRdb copy retains only in-frame clones and omits some. The sample has around 150,000 clones; roughly 94% are singletons. The sample belongs to a study of T cell responses to AZD1222 COVID-19 vaccine. Study observations and caveats: With dominance at 160-218 and 743-854, vaccine-associated CD4 TCRs spanned spike. No repertoire was sampled before or during the peak T cell response, only after it.

This CDR3 spans 13 amino acids. Trimming removed 7 bases from V and 4 bases from J, with 13 bases in between. CDR1 and CDR2 (germline): MDHEN, SYDVKM. The starting material was peripheral blood, obtained on day 0 of AZD1222 vaccination. The receptor comes from an adult in good health. V is TRBV28 and J is TRBJ1-2; D is perhaps TRBD1 (6 bases). CDR3 loop: CASNLQGSYGYTF. CDR3 DNA: TGTGCCAGCAATCTCCAGGGGTCCTATGGCTACACCTTC.